These 13 T cell receptor beta chains were sequenced from one sample in a study of blood T cell repertoires in COVID-19 (dated by TCRdb to about 2020). Library method: the immunoSEQ multiplex PCR assay. TCRdb stores this immuneACCESS table with in-frame sequences only. Part of the clones is absent; in the studies checked, under half of the shortfall reflects unresolved V genes, and no reason is known for the rest. The table for this sample lists 200,000 to 300,000 clones; 75% to 90% of them were counted only once. Together, the top ten hold 2.5% to 3.5% of the sample. Material: PBMCs or T cells enriched from blood (not recorded which). The receptors come from a woman aged 35 to 49 with acute COVID-19.

The J gene is TRBJ2-3, the V gene TRBV6-5, with 9 bases fitting TRBD1. V shed 6 bases and J 6 bases; nucleotides not matched to a gene: 10. The germline gives CDR1 MNHEY, CDR2 SVGAGI. The CDR3 extends over 15 amino acids. CDR3 amino acids: CASRDGTGRSDTQYF. The CDR3 DNA sequence: TGTGCCAGCAGGGATGGGACAGGGAGGTCCGATACGCAGTATTTT.

The chain joins TRBV18 to TRBJ2-5, with a tentative D call TRBD1 (6 bases). V gave up 5 bases and J gave up 2 bases, with 15 bases separating them. CDR1 and CDR2 (germline): KGHSH, LQKENI. The CDR3 totals 15 residues. CDR3 coding DNA: TGTGCCAGCTCATCCACCGGGACACCTCAAGAGACCCAGTACTTC. This translates into CASSSTGTPQETQYF.

The rearrangement uses TRBV6-5 and TRBJ2-1, with TRBD1 identical over 10 bases. Germline-derived CDR1 and CDR2 are MNHEY and SVGAGI. The junction had 5 bases not matched to a gene; V was cut back by 6 bases and J by 0 bases. The CDR3 runs to 16 residues. As DNA, the CDR3 is TGTGCCAGCAGCTACCGGGACAGGGGCTCCTACAATGAGCAGTTCTTC. It translates to CASSYRDRGSYNEQFF.

The chain joins TRBV18 to TRBJ2-3, with D perhaps matching TRBD2 (6 bases). Germline V gene lookup returns CDR1 KGHSH and CDR2 LQKENI. V was clipped by 3 bases and J by 4 bases, with 8 bases between them. This CDR3 contains 13 residues. CDR3 region: CASSPTSADTQYF. In DNA form, the CDR3 reads TGTGCCAGCTCACCGACTAGTGCAGATACGCAGTATTTT.

This rearrangement joins TRBV12-5 to TRBJ2-1; 8 positions match TRBD2. Unmatched junction bases numbered 10, after V lost 5 bases and J lost 4 bases. Germline values: CDR1 LGHNT, CDR2 FRNRAP. This CDR3 region has 16 residues. The CDR3 spells CASGAGTRGLYNEQFF. The DNA for the CDR3 is TGTGCTAGTGGTGCCGGGACTAGAGGTTTATACAATGAGCAGTTCTTC.

The V call is TRBV7-2, the J call TRBJ2-5; 8 positions agree with TRBD2. The CDR3 runs 14 residues. V lost 5 bases and J lost 1; bases outside the gene matches: 3. Germline assignment: CDR1 SGHTA and CDR2 FQGNSA. For the CDR3, the DNA is TGTGCCAGCAGCCTCACTAGCGGCCAAGAGACCCAGTACTTC. It is translated as CASSLTSGQETQYF.

This clone was seen once. CDR3: CASSILRGPGNQPQHF. DNA for the CDR3: TGTGCCAGTAGTATACTCCGGGGTCCAGGCAATCAGCCCCAGCATTTT. V usage is TRBV19 and J usage is TRBJ1-5; D not certain. The CDR3 consists of 16 residues. With 2 bases removed from V and 2 bases from J, the gap between germline ends came to 13 bases. Germline CDR1 LNHDA, CDR2 SQIVND (reference sequence).

The rearrangement joins TRBV24-1 to TRBJ2-2; 14 bases align to TRBD2. CDR3 length: 18 residues. CDR1 KGHDR and CDR2 SFDVKD come from the germline V gene. The V gene end was trimmed by 3 bases and the J gene end by 0 bases; junction bases not matched to a gene: 2. The CDR3 DNA is TGTGCCACCAGTGATCCGGGACTAGCGGGAGCGAACACCGGGGAGCTGTTTTTT. Its translation is CATSDPGLAGANTGELFF.

V gene TRBV24-1 combines with J gene TRBJ2-3, with 7 bases aligning to TRBD2. V lost 3 bases, J lost 0 bases, and 5 bases stayed unmatched. Germline-derived CDR1 and CDR2 are KGHDR and SFDVKD. This CDR3 has 16 amino acids. CDR3 in DNA: TGTGCCACCAGTGATACGACTAGCCGAAGCACAGATACGCAGTATTTT. Amino acids: CATSDTTSRSTDTQYF.

The rearrangement links TRBV30 to TRBJ2-1; 7 nucleotides match TRBD2. The trim removed 3 bases at V and 7 bases at J, leaving 6 bases unmatched. The CDR3 length is 13 residues. Germline V CDR1 and CDR2: GTSNPN, SVGIG (reference sequence). CDR3 coding DNA: TGTGCCTGGAGAAGGGAGGGCCTGAATGAGCAGTTCTTC. Protein sequence: CAWRREGLNEQFF.

The chain joins TRBV27 to TRBJ1-6, with 9 nucleotides matching TRBD1. The CDR3 sequence is 14 residues long. Germline lookup yields CDR1 MNHEY and CDR2 SMNVEV (reference sequence). Trimming took 6 bases from V and 5 from J; bases not matched to a gene: 2. The CDR3 sequence: CASSRTGDNSPLHF. The DNA for the CDR3 is TGTGCCAGCAGCAGGACAGGGGATAATTCACCCCTCCACTTT.

The chain joins TRBV13 to TRBJ2-3; 8 bases line up with TRBD2. V trimming: 2 bases; J trimming: 2 bases; junction bases outside the gene matches: 3. The CDR3 is 15 residues long. Germline CDR1 is PRHDT and CDR2 is FYEKMQ (reference sequence). DNA for the CDR3: TGTGCCAGCAGCTTAAACGGGAGGGACACAGATACGCAGTATTTT. Its translation: CASSLNGRDTDTQYF.

V is TRBV19 and J is TRBJ1-1; no clear D. The CDR3 loop spans 14 amino acids. Germline V gene data show CDR1 as LNHDA and CDR2 as SQIVND (reference sequence). The germline V and J ends were trimmed by 7 bases and 2 bases, with 14 bases remaining between them. The CDR3 loop reads CASISPRRNTEAFF. The CDR3 DNA sequence: TGTGCCAGTATATCCCCCCGTAGAAACACTGAAGCTTTCTTT. Full variable domain (remainder filled in from reference TRBV19 and TRBJ1-1): DGGITQSPKYLFRKEGQNVTLSCEQNLNHDAMYWYRQDPGQGLRLIYYSQIVNDFQKGDIAEGYSVSREKKESFPLTVTSAQKNPTAFYLCASISPRRNTEAFFGQGTRLTVV.